The TCR beta chain described here comes from a study of T cell responses to AZD1222 COVID-19 vaccine. CDR3 length: 14 residues. CDR1 is SGHRS and CDR2 is YFSETQ in the germline V gene. Trimming stripped 1 base from V and 0 bases from J, with 6 bases between. Clones were read by immunoSEQ multiplex PCR, and TCRdb kept only the in-frame ones, dropping some. Of approximately 100,000 clones listed, around nine tenths are singletons. The TCR comes from an adult in good health. Sequencing was performed on peripheral blood, taken on day 0 of AZD1222 vaccination. The rearrangement uses TRBV5-1 and TRBJ2-3; D unclear. CDR3 residues: CASSLSESTDTQYF. DNA of the CDR3: TGCGCCAGCAGCTTGAGCGAAAGCACAGATACGCAGTATTTT. Based on the CDR3 plus reference TRBV5-1 and TRBJ2-3, the full variable domain is KAGVTQTPRYLIKTRGQQVTLSCSPISGHRSVSWYQQTPGQGLQFLFEYFSETQRNKGNFPGRFSGRQFSNSRSEMNVSTLELGDSALYLCASSLSESTDTQYFGPGTRLTVL.